The rows below give T cell receptor beta chains drawn from one sample of a study of T cells after yellow fever vaccination. TCRdb passed the 5' RACE reads through MiXCR, listing each CDR3 protein once. The sample includes about 340,000 distinct CDR3 sequences, 3% to 4.5% of them seen just once. The starting material was PBMCs, obtained 5 days after the yellow fever booster vaccination. Every receptor here comes from a young man who received the YFV17D yellow fever vaccine. The CDR3 runs from the conserved cysteine through the conserved F or W. A D gene is named only where the DNA matches it firmly. Where a row states a size, it is once, few, many or the class of an expanded clone; other rows omit it.

>few|TRBV7-9|TRBJ1-3|TRBD1
TGTGCCAGCAGCTCCGGACAGGGGGCGACGGCCATATATTTT
CASSSGQGATAIYF
>many|TRBV7-2|TRBJ2-1|NA
TGTGCCAGCAGCTTTGCACAACCCCCGGGACCTGAGCAGTTCTTC
CASSFAQPPGPEQFF
>NA|TRBV5-4|TRBJ2-3|NA
TGTGCCAGCAGCTTGTTGCCTAGCAGCCCCGGGGCTACGCAGTATTTT
CASSLLPSSPGATQYF
>few|TRBV7-2|TRBJ1-5|NA
TGTGCCAGCAGCGTTGATCGGGGGAATCAGCCCCAGCATTTT
CASSVDRGNQPQHF
>few|TRBV12-3/TRBV12-4|TRBJ1-1|NA
TGTGCCAGCAGTTTAGGTTCCCAGGGGACTGAAGCTTTCTTT
CASSLGSQGTEAFF
>many|TRBV29-1|TRBJ2-3|NA
TGCAGCGTTGAAGATCGAAGTAGAGAAGGCACAGATACGCAGTATTTT
CSVEDRSREGTDTQYF
>many|TRBV7-2|TRBJ1-2|NA
TGTGCCAGCAGCGCGGACCGACAGCTCTATGGCTACACCTTC
CASSADRQLYGYTF
>NA|TRBV19|TRBJ2-7|NA
TGTGCCAGTAGCCCTACAACGGACCCTAGGGGCGAGCAGTACTTC
CASSPTTDPRGEQYF
>NA|TRBV11-2|TRBJ2-7|NA
TGTGCCAGCAGCTTAGTAGGCCTTGGTCAGGGAAAAGGGTACGAGCAGTACTTC
CASSLVGLGQGKGYEQYF
>NA|TRBV28|TRBJ2-3|TRBD2
TGTGCCAGCAGTTTGGGCGGGGGGGAAGCAGATACGCAGTATTTT
CASSLGGGEADTQYF
>few|TRBV20-1|TRBJ1-6|NA
TGCAGTGCTAGAAAGGTGGCAGGGTTATCCAATTCACCCCTCCACTTT
CSARKVAGLSNSPLHF
>NA|TRBV4-1|TRBJ1-4|NA
TGCGCCAGCAGCCAAGTTGAGACAACTAATGAAAAACTGTTTTTT
CASSQVETTNEKLFF
>many|TRBV5-1|TRBJ2-1|NA
TGCGCCAGCAGCTTGTTTCGGGGAGAGGTGGGCAATGAGCAGTTCTTC
CASSLFRGEVGNEQFF
>few|TRBV12-3/TRBV12-4|TRBJ1-3|NA
TGTGCCAGCAGGACGGCCGGGACGGCGACTGGAAACACCATATATTTT
CASRTAGTATGNTIYF
>many|TRBV12-5|TRBJ2-1|NA
TGTGCTAGTGGTTTGACAACCTACAATGAGCAGTTCTTC
CASGLTTYNEQFF
>many|TRBV20-1|TRBJ2-1|NA
TGCAGTGCTAGTGTCCTAGCGAAGTACAATGAGCAGTTCTTC
CSASVLAKYNEQFF